This is a list of T cell receptor beta chains from one sample in a study of technical replicates of blood from several donors. The protocol was immunoSEQ multiplex PCR, while the TCRdb copy is restricted to in-frame clones and leaves out a portion. The profile shows about 82,000 clones, roughly nine tenths of them singletons. What was sequenced was T cells isolated from PBMCs. All receptors derive from a human donor in good health. Each CDR3 is given with its conserved first and last residue. A D gene is named only where the DNA matches it firmly. Clone size is given for some rows only: seen once, a few or many times, or a class if the clone is expanded.

D gene,J gene,CDR3 length,clone size,V gene,CDR3 protein,CDR3 DNA
-,TRBJ2-7,14,-,TRBV4-1,CASSQDIGGREQYF,TGCGCCAGCAGCCAAGATATCGGGGGGCGAGAGCAGTACTTC
-,TRBJ2-7,16,-,TRBV4-1,CASSQPPTGSGYEQYF,TGCGCCAGCAGCCAACCCCCCACAGGGTCGGGATACGAGCAGTACTTC
-,TRBJ2-5,16,-,TRBV7-6,CASSLGGTPPQETQYF,TGTGCCAGCAGCTTAGGAGGGACTCCCCCCCAAGAGACCCAGTACTTC
TRBD2,TRBJ2-7,17,-,TRBV14,CASSQMIFGGRGYEQYF,TGTGCCAGCAGCCAGATGATTTTTGGCGGGAGAGGATACGAGCAGTACTTC
-,TRBJ1-1,15,-,TRBV12-5,CASGLDRSSNTEAFF,TGTGCTAGTGGTTTGGACAGGAGTAGTAACACTGAAGCTTTCTTT
TRBD2,TRBJ2-3,14,-,TRBV2,CASSIGLAGDTQYF,TGTGCCAGCAGCATAGGACTAGCGGGAGATACGCAGTATTTT
TRBD1,TRBJ1-2,16,-,TRBV15,CATYGTGADRFYGYTF,TGTGCCACCTACGGTACAGGGGCCGACAGGTTCTATGGCTACACCTTC
TRBD1,TRBJ2-1,13,-,TRBV27,CASSLGRGPEQFF,TGTGCCAGCAGTTTAGGAAGGGGGCCTGAGCAGTTCTTC
TRBD1,TRBJ1-4,15,-,TRBV5-6,CASSPEGQGVEKLFF,TGTGCCAGCAGCCCAGAGGGACAGGGGGTTGAAAAACTGTTTTTT
-,TRBJ2-7,12,-,TRBV7-2,CASSLTGYEQYF,TGTGCCAGCAGCCTGACAGGCTACGAGCAGTACTTC
TRBD1,TRBJ1-2,14,-,TRBV4-3,CASSQDATGSGYTF,TGCGCCAGCAGCCAAGACGCGACAGGGTCTGGCTACACCTTC
-,TRBJ2-7,12,-,TRBV15,CATAGKSYEQYF,TGTGCCACCGCCGGGAAAAGCTACGAGCAGTACTTC
TRBD1,TRBJ2-3,15,-,TRBV29-1,CSALTGTGYTDTQYF,TGCAGCGCCCTAACCGGGACAGGGTACACAGATACGCAGTATTTT
TRBD2,TRBJ2-2,18,-,TRBV7-2,CASSLAPAGVGWGGELFF,TGTGCCAGCAGCTTAGCGCCAGCGGGAGTGGGTTGGGGTGGGGAGCTGTTTTTT
-,TRBJ1-2,13,-,TRBV15,CATSRGLLYGYTF,TGTGCCACCAGCAGGGGACTGCTGTATGGCTACACCTTC
TRBD1,TRBJ1-2,14,-,TRBV15,CATSSQDRQGASTF,TGTGCCACCAGCAGCCAAGATCGACAGGGGGCCTCCACCTTC
-,TRBJ1-1,13,-,TRBV19,CASSISYNTEAFF,TGTGCCAGTAGTATAAGCTATAACACTGAAGCTTTCTTT
-,TRBJ2-3,15,-,TRBV4-2,CASSQRGAGEDTQYF,TGTGCCAGCAGCCAAAGGGGGGCGGGAGAAGATACGCAGTATTTT
TRBD1,TRBJ2-3,15,-,TRBV6-1,CASKIPGQSTDTQYF,TGTGCCAGCAAAATACCGGGACAGAGCACAGATACGCAGTATTTT
-,TRBJ1-2,13,-,TRBV10-3,CAISGASGYGYTF,TGTGCCATCAGTGGGGCCAGTGGTTATGGCTACACCTTC
-,TRBJ1-1,12,-,TRBV27,CASSSVNTEAFF,TGTGCCAGCAGTTCCGTGAACACTGAAGCTTTCTTT
TRBD1,TRBJ1-4,13,once,TRBV2,CASLNDRGEKLFF,TGTGCCAGCTTGAATGACAGGGGTGAAAAACTGTTTTTT
-,TRBJ1-4,19,-,TRBV5-4,CASSRGLSGPRATNEKLFF,TGTGCCAGCAGCCGGGGTTTATCCGGGCCCCGTGCAACTAATGAAAAACTGTTTTTT
-,TRBJ1-5,16,once,TRBV19,CASSGGSGRVNQPQHF,TGTGCCAGTAGTGGGGGGTCAGGGAGGGTGAATCAGCCCCAGCATTTT
TRBD1,TRBJ1-2,14,-,TRBV11-1,CASSLTGANYGYTF,TGTGCCAGCAGCTTGACAGGGGCTAACTATGGCTACACCTTC